Below are 23 T cell receptor beta chains sequenced from a single sample in a study of blood T cell repertoires in COVID-19. Using immunoSEQ multiplex PCR, the repertoire was profiled, and TCRdb retains in-frame clones only, with some absent. The sample lists 140,000 or so clones, around nine tenths occurring once. Material: peripheral blood. All receptors derive from a woman aged 45-65 years with active or convalescent COVID-19.

This rearrangement joins TRBV27 to TRBJ2-7, with 9 bases lining up with TRBD1. This CDR3 has 15 amino acids. The V segment lost 4 bases and the J segment 3 bases; nucleotides outside the gene matches: 7. Germline V gene lookup returns CDR1 MNHEY and CDR2 SMNVEV (reference sequence). This CDR3 is CASSSLQGAGYEQYF. DNA of the CDR3: TGTGCCAGCAGTTCGTTACAGGGGGCCGGCTACGAGCAGTACTTC.

V gene TRBV5-1 combines with J gene TRBJ1-1; D call uncertain. Trimming removed 6 bases from V and 3 bases from J, with 6 bases in between. The CDR3 runs to 11 residues. The germline V gene has CDR1 SGHRS and CDR2 YFSETQ. The CDR3 nucleotides read TGCGCCAGCATCCAGGACACTGAAGCTTTCTTT. Its translation: CASIQDTEAFF.

The rearrangement links TRBV7-3 to TRBJ2-7; 8 bases match TRBD1. There are 13 residues in the CDR3. Germline trimming cut 5 bases from V and 3 bases from J; bases unmatched to any gene: 3. Germline loops: CDR1 SGHTA, CDR2 FQGTGA. CDR3 sequence reads: CASSSDRGYEQYF. The CDR3 region has the DNA TGTGCCAGCAGCAGCGACAGGGGCTACGAGCAGTACTTC.

This clone appeared a few times. The chain recombines TRBV6-5 with TRBJ2-7, with 7 positions matching TRBD1. CDR1 and CDR2 (germline): MNHEY, SVGAGI. Unmatched junction bases numbered 10, after V lost 4 bases and J lost 7 bases. CDR3 size: 14 residues. The CDR3 nucleotides read TGTGCCAGCAGTTTGGACAGGCAGACATCGGAGCAGTACTTC. Its protein is CASSLDRQTSEQYF.

The chain uses TRBV30 and TRBJ1-1, with TRBD1 identical over 8 bases. Per germline, CDR1 GTSNPN and CDR2 SVGIG (reference sequence). J gave up 8 bases and V 4 bases, and 9 bases lay outside the gene matches. This CDR3 comprises 13 residues. The CDR3 bases are TGTGCCTGGAACGCACAGGGGGTCGGAGAAGCTTTCTTT. Protein: CAWNAQGVGEAFF. Filled out from reference TRBV30 and TRBJ1-1, the complete variable domain reads SQTIHQWPATLVQPVGSPLSLECTVEGTSNPNLYWYRQAAGRGLQLLFYSVGIGQISSEVPQNLSASRPQDRQFILSSKKLLLSDSGFYLCAWNAQGVGEAFFGQGTRLTVV.

In its sample, this clone was seen a few times. The genes are TRBV6-5 and TRBJ1-1; maybe TRBD1 (6 bases). Trimming stripped 6 bases from V and 0 bases from J, with 11 bases between. Germline V CDR1 and CDR2: MNHEY, SVGAGI. The CDR3 length is 14 residues. This CDR3 is CASSRQAMNTEAFF. The CDR3 DNA reads as TGTGCCAGCAGCCGACAGGCTATGAACACTGAAGCTTTCTTT.

This clone occurred a few times. The rearrangement uses TRBV4-1 and TRBJ2-7; the match to TRBD1 covers 9 bases. The CDR3 sequence is 14 residues long. Trimming cost V 3 bases and J 5 bases; bases outside gene matches: 5. CDR1 is MGHRA and CDR2 is YSYEKL in the germline V gene. CDR3 amino acids: CASSQGQGSNEQYF. The CDR3 bases are TGCGCCAGCAGCCAGGGACAGGGAAGCAACGAGCAGTACTTC.

J is TRBJ2-1 and V is TRBV5-8; 9 bases are a match to TRBD1. The V gene end was trimmed by 0 bases and the J gene end by 4 bases; junction bases not matched to a gene: 14. Germline CDR1 is SGHTS and CDR2 is YDEGEE. This CDR3 has 19 residues. CDR3: CASSLGGQGSRPLYNEQFF. CDR3 nucleotides: TGTGCCAGCAGCTTGGGAGGACAGGGGTCCCGACCCTTATACAATGAGCAGTTCTTC.

This clone has only a few counts. V usage is TRBV4-2 and J usage is TRBJ1-3, with D possibly being TRBD1 (5 bases). The CDR3 totals 15 residues. Germline V gene lookup returns CDR1 LGHNA and CDR2 YNFKEQ. V lost 1 base, J lost 8 bases, and 15 bases lay in between. For the CDR3, the DNA is TGTGCCAGCAGCCAAGGGCTTTCACAGGCGGACACCATATATTTT. Translated, it gives CASSQGLSQADTIYF.

The V gene is TRBV25-1, the J gene TRBJ1-6; possible D gene TRBD1, 6 bases. The CDR3 extends over 15 amino acids. Germline V gene sequence: CDR1 MGHDK, CDR2 SYGVNS. V was pared by 3 bases and J by 9 bases, with 15 bases between. The CDR3 is CASSEFGGRGSPLHF. The DNA of the CDR3 is TGTGCCAGCAGTGAGTTTGGGGGCAGGGGTTCACCCCTCCACTTT.

V gene TRBV27 combines with J gene TRBJ2-5; a possible D gene is TRBD1 (6 bases). V shed 5 bases and J shed 3 bases, with 13 bases lying between them. Germline lookup yields CDR1 MNHEY and CDR2 SMNVEV (reference sequence). The CDR3 is made up of 14 amino acids. The CDR3 sequence is CASSARDNKETQYF. For the CDR3, the DNA is TGTGCCAGCAGTGCCCGGGACAACAAAGAGACCCAGTACTTC.

Only one count was recorded for this clone. The chain combines TRBV15 with TRBJ2-2, with unresolved D. Trimming took off 1 base at V and 0 bases at J, with 12 bases between the two ends. From germline, CDR1 is LNHNV and CDR2 YYDKDF (reference sequence). The length of the CDR3 is 17 residues. The CDR3 sequence: CATSRVTGATNTGELFF. As DNA, the CDR3 is TGTGCCACCAGCAGAGTCACTGGAGCTACGAACACCGGGGAGCTGTTTTTT.

The genes are TRBV7-3 and TRBJ1-2; 7 bases agree with TRBD1. Germline V gives CDR1 SGHTA, CDR2 FQGTGA. CDR3 length: 13 amino acids. Trimming took 2 bases from V and 7 from J; bases not matched to a gene: 4. The CDR3 here is CASSLDREVGYTF. The CDR3 nucleotides are TGTGCCAGCAGCTTAGACAGGGAGGTTGGCTACACCTTC.

The V call is TRBV15, the J call TRBJ1-4; D gene unclear. The germline V and J ends were trimmed by 5 bases and 10 bases, with 11 bases remaining between them. Per the germline V gene, CDR1 is LNHNV and CDR2 is YYDKDF (reference sequence). This CDR3 is 12 amino acids long. The CDR3 region is CATSRDRAKLFF. The CDR3 coding sequence is TGTGCCACCAGCCGGGATCGTGCAAAACTGTTTTTT.

The chain is built from TRBV5-5 and TRBJ2-7, with TRBD1 as a possible D gene (6 bases). Per germline, CDR1 SGHKS and CDR2 YYEKEE (reference sequence). The length of the CDR3 is 14 residues. The ends were cut back, 6 bases at V and 10 bases at J, with 23 bases in the middle. The CDR3 nucleotides read TGTGCCAGCAACCAAATAAGAGACAGGTTCGAACAGTACTTC. Translation gives CASNQIRDRFEQYF. The full variable domain, with the rest looked up from reference TRBV5-5 and TRBJ2-7, is DAGVTQSPTHLIKTRGQQVTLRCSPISGHKSVSWYQQVLGQGPQFIFQYYEKEERGRGNFPDRFSARQFPNYSSELNVNALLLGDSALYLCASNQIRDRFEQYFGPGTRLTVT.

The rearrangement links TRBV11-1 to TRBJ2-3; no definite D call. The CDR3 extends over 13 amino acids. Germline values: CDR1 SGHAT, CDR2 FQDESV (reference sequence). V lost 1 base to trimming and J lost 6 bases, with 8 bases between them. The CDR3 nucleotides are TGTGCCAGCAGCTTAGGTAACTCGGATACGCAGTATTTT. Translating gives CASSLGNSDTQYF.

This chain's CDR3 is CAWGQGVGSPLHF. CDR3 bases: TGTGCCTGGGGACAGGGGGTGGGTTCACCCCTCCACTTT. The chain employs TRBV30 and TRBJ1-6, with 10 bases identical to TRBD1. Germline CDR1 and CDR2: GTSNPN and SVGIG (reference sequence). The CDR3 contains 13 residues. The V gene end was trimmed by 5 bases and the J gene end by 9 bases; junction bases not matched to a gene: 4.

V gene TRBV23-1 combines with J gene TRBJ2-4; D may be TRBD1 (5 bases). TRBV23-1 is an ORF, and what it does is uncertain. This CDR3 is built from 19 residues. The ends were cut back, 3 bases at V and 0 bases at J, with 21 bases in the middle. The CDR3 bases are TGCGCCAGCAGTCACCCCTTTGGGGCAGTTCGTCTAGCCAAAAACATTCAGTACTTC. Residues: CASSHPFGAVRLAKNIQYF.

This chain uses TRBV28 with TRBJ2-4, with 7 bases lining up with TRBD2. V was pared by 5 bases and J by 2 bases, with 6 bases of the junction left unmatched. Germline V gives CDR1 MDHEN, CDR2 SYDVKM. There are 15 residues in the CDR3. This CDR3 is CASSGGEGTKNIQYF. In DNA, the CDR3 is TGTGCCAGCAGTGGGGGGGAGGGGACCAAAAACATTCAGTACTTC.

The chain has TRBV6-2 or TRBV6-3 and TRBJ2-7; TRBD2 agrees at 10 bases. Looked up from germline, CDR1 is MNHEY and CDR2 is SVGEGT. V shed 6 bases, J shed 4 bases, and the junction held 12 bases outside the gene matches. This CDR3 contains 16 residues. In DNA form, the CDR3 reads TGTGCCAGCAGCCCCGGGGGTCCTAGCGGGAGATACGAGCAGTACTTC. Its protein product is CASSPGGPSGRYEQYF.

This clone was detected only a few times. The chain couples TRBV5-1 to TRBJ1-6, with D possibly matching TRBD1 (5 bases). V shed 5 bases and J shed 7 bases, with 10 bases lying between them. Germline lookup yields CDR1 SGHRS and CDR2 YFSETQ. The CDR3 loop spans 13 amino acids. Here the CDR3 DNA reads TGCGCCAGCAGTGACAGCGGGAATTCACCCCTCCACTTT. Translation gives CASSDSGNSPLHF.

The chain couples TRBV1 to TRBJ2-7; the table's TRBD1 call for D was not verified on the DNA. TRBV1 is reported as a pseudogene. CDR3 size: 17 residues. The CDR3 here is CTSSPYTDRARNYEQYF. Written as DNA, the CDR3 is TGCACCAGCAGCCCCTATACCGACAGGGCCCGAAACTACGAGCAGTACTTC.

The chain couples TRBV4-2 to TRBJ2-1; 14 bases agree with TRBD2. CDR1 and CDR2 from the germline V gene are LGHNA and YNFKEQ. The trim removed 2 bases at V and 7 bases at J, leaving 4 bases unmatched. The CDR3 loop spans 16 amino acids. The CDR3 sequence is CASSQPGLAGGNEQFF. The DNA of the CDR3 is TGTGCCAGCAGCCAACCCGGACTAGCGGGGGGTAATGAGCAGTTCTTC.